This TCR beta chain was documented in a study of T cells in Graves' hyperthyroidism and ophthalmopathy. Recently diagnosed hyperthyroidism of less than 2 months' duration affected patients aged 18 to 65. Uncontrolled infection, other autoimmune disease, pregnancy or lactation led to exclusion. Sample collection date corresponds to first hyperthyroidism diagnosis, prior to any ophthalmopathy symptoms. From approximately 9.1 ml of fresh peripheral blood, PBMCs were isolated. It was RNA transcripts that yielded the amplified TCR beta CDR3 regions. First-round RT-PCR of the TCR CDR3 relied on the HTBI primer set. Each CDR3 protein is one row after TCRdb ran MiXCR on the multiplex PCR reads. The sample holds around 250,000 distinct CDR3 sequences, 14% to 15% seen once. The sample holds a few counts of this clonotype. Sequencing was performed on blood. The sequence derives from a woman between 40 and 55 years old with Graves' hyperthyroidism that later progressed to Graves' ophthalmopathy.

For the CDR3, the DNA is TGCGCCAGCAACACCTACCCCGGGACTAGCATACCCGGGGAGCTGTTTTTT. Its protein is CASNTYPGTSIPGELFF. The chain couples TRBV5-1 to TRBJ2-2; 9 bases align to TRBD2. The CDR3 extends over 17 amino acids. V lost 6 bases, J lost 6 bases, and 15 bases stayed unmatched. Germline CDR1 is SGHRS and CDR2 is YFSETQ.